Following are 30 T cell receptor beta chains from one sample sequenced in a study of beta chain features in type 1 diabetes. Which antigens these TCRs recognize remains unknown. Study-wide findings and caveats: Shortening of TCRB CDR3s, moderate but significant, appeared in all four CD4+ subsets of Type 1 diabetes patients.

Isolated RNA was reverse transcribed in full, so expressed TCRB transcripts were sequenced. Measured with immunoSEQ multiplex PCR; TCRdb has only the in-frame clones, and not every one. The sample has 400,000 or so clones; over 8.5% are singletons. The material sequenced was central memory CD4+ T cells from blood. The receptors shown here come from a man aged 25 to 45 with type 1 diabetes.

This clone was counted a few times. This chain links TRBV27 with TRBJ1-5; TRBD1 matches at 10 bases. V lost 5 bases, J lost 2 bases, and 3 bases stayed unmatched. Germline V gene data show CDR1 as MNHEY and CDR2 as SMNVEV (reference sequence). The length of the CDR3 is 15 residues. The CDR3 DNA reads as TGTGCCAGCAGTCCCGGACAGGGGGGCAATCAGCCCCAGCATTTT. It encodes CASSPGQGGNQPQHF.

Comments on this clone: The sample holds other DNA sequences that translate to the same CDR3. The chain is built from TRBV7-3 and TRBJ2-5; TRBD1 is a possible D gene (5 bases). The CDR3 is 14 residues long. V lost 5 bases, J lost 0 bases, and 10 bases lay in between. Germline V gene lookup returns CDR1 SGHTA and CDR2 FQGTGA. CDR3 DNA sequence: TGTGCCAGCAGCCCCACAGGCGACCAAGAGACCCAGTACTTC. Residues: CASSPTGDQETQYF. Full variable domain (outside the CDR3, taken from reference TRBV7-3 and TRBJ2-5): GAGVSQTPSNKVTEKGKYVELRCDPISGHTALYWYRQSLGQGPEFLIYFQGTGAADDSGLPNDRFFAVRPEGSVSTLKIQRTERGDSAVYLCASSPTGDQETQYFGPGTRLLVL.

Comments on this clone: The junction differs from germline at one of its ends, possibly a read error. This chain connects TRBV25-1 to TRBJ1-1; D unresolved. The CDR3 is 12 residues long. Germline V gene data show CDR1 as MGHDK and CDR2 as SYGVNS. The CDR3 nucleotides are TGTGCCAGCAGTGATCCGCACACGGAAGCTTTCTTT. Translating gives CASSDPHTEAFF.

This clone was seen a few times. The chain is built from TRBV6-1 and TRBJ1-2, with D tentatively TRBD1 (6 bases). Germline V gene lookup returns CDR1 MNHNS and CDR2 SASEGT. The V end was cut by 6 bases, the J end by 7 bases, with 12 bases between. The length of the CDR3 is 12 residues. The CDR3 here is CASRVQGGGYTF. In DNA form, the CDR3 reads TGTGCCAGCAGGGTCCAAGGGGGTGGCTACACCTTC.

In regard to this clone: A much larger clone lies a single base off, so this may be a read error. The chain uses TRBV10-3 and TRBJ2-3, with unresolved D. Per germline, CDR1 ENHRY and CDR2 SYGVKD. Trimming left V 3 bases short and J 7 bases short, with 8 bases between. The CDR3 is 12 amino acids. In DNA, the CDR3 is TGTGCCATCAGTGAAGGACCCCATACGCAGTATTTT. Amino acids: CAISEGPHTQYF.

This clone was found a few times. The V call is TRBV30, the J call TRBJ2-7; unclear D gene. The V and J ends lost 3 bases and 3 bases respectively, with 15 bases between them. Looked up from germline, CDR1 is GTSNPN and CDR2 is SVGIG (reference sequence). The CDR3 is made up of 14 amino acids. CDR3 protein: CAWSAGSRIYEQYF. In nucleotides, the CDR3 is TGTGCCTGGAGCGCCGGCAGTAGGATCTACGAGCAGTACTTC.

This clone was detected only a few times. The sample holds other DNA sequences that translate to the same CDR3. The chain uses TRBV7-9 and TRBJ1-1; 9 positions agree with TRBD1. Germline trimming cut 5 bases from V and 0 bases from J; bases unmatched to any gene: 1. This CDR3 is built from 14 residues. CDR1 is SEHNR and CDR2 is FQNEAQ in the germline V gene (reference sequence). The CDR3: CASSRQGVNTEAFF. CDR3 nucleotide sequence: TGTGCCAGCAGCCGACAGGGGGTGAACACTGAAGCTTTCTTT.

In this sample, this clone turned up once. The chain carries TRBV5-1 and TRBJ2-5; 8 bases map to TRBD2. J lost 2 bases, V lost 6 bases, and 6 bases had no gene match. Germline assignment: CDR1 SGHRS and CDR2 YFSETQ. This CDR3 contains 14 residues. The CDR3 sequence: CASTSGGGQETQYF. The CDR3, as DNA: TGCGCCAGCACCTCAGGCGGGGGGCAAGAGACCCAGTACTTC.

In the case of this clone: Other DNA sequences from this sample encode an identical CDR3 as well. J is TRBJ1-2 and V is TRBV7-2; 9 nucleotides line up with TRBD1. The J segment lost 4 bases and the V segment lost 5 bases, leaving 2 bases of the junction unmatched. From germline, CDR1 is SGHTA and CDR2 FQGNSA. The CDR3 covers 13 residues. In nucleotides, the CDR3 is TGTGCCAGCAGCCTGGGACAGGGCTATGGCTACACCTTC. Its protein is CASSLGQGYGYTF.

The chain recombines TRBV5-4 with TRBJ2-3; D might be TRBD1 or TRBD2, each matching 5 bases. CDR3 size: 16 residues. The germline CDR1 and CDR2 sequences are SGHNT and YYREEE (reference sequence). V was shortened by 0 bases and J by 1 base, with 12 bases between the two germline ends. CDR3 coding DNA: TGTGCCAGCAGCTTGGGGGACCCACGGGGCACAGATACGCAGTATTTT. It codes for CASSLGDPRGTDTQYF.

The chain carries TRBV2 and TRBJ2-3, with no clear D. Germline V gives CDR1 SNHLY, CDR2 FYNNEI. The length of the CDR3 is 12 residues. V lost 6 bases and J lost 4, with 8 bases in between. CDR3 sequence reads: CASRGEADTQYF. The CDR3 DNA sequence: TGTGCCAGCAGAGGAGAGGCAGATACGCAGTATTTT.

The chain couples TRBV27 to TRBJ2-7, with TRBD1 identical over 8 bases. The germline gives CDR1 MNHEY, CDR2 SMNVEV (reference sequence). V trimming: 3 bases; J trimming: 12 bases; junction bases outside the gene matches: 16. The CDR3 contains 15 residues. CDR3: CASSFSDRGGPSWYF. CDR3 in DNA: TGTGCCAGCAGTTTCTCTGACAGGGGCGGACCTTCTTGGTACTTC.

J is TRBJ2-7 and V is TRBV20-1; D unclear. V was clipped by 4 bases and J by 7 bases, with 11 bases between them. Germline loops: CDR1 DFQATT, CDR2 SNEGSKA (reference sequence). The CDR3 is made up of 11 amino acids. DNA for the CDR3: TGCAGTGCTACGGTATCCTGGGAGCAGTACTTC. Encoded protein: CSATVSWEQYF.

This clone was observed many times. The chain employs TRBV7-2 and TRBJ1-2; unclear D gene. Trimming shortened V by 4 bases and J by 3 bases, and 6 bases separated the two germline ends. The CDR3 loop spans 12 amino acids. Germline assignment: CDR1 SGHTA and CDR2 FQGNSA. In DNA, the CDR3 is TGTGCCAGCAGCTCCCTGGACTATGGCTACACCTTC. Its protein product is CASSSLDYGYTF.

V gene TRBV18 combines with J gene TRBJ2-7; weak D call: TRBD2 (6 bases). CDR3 length equals 16 residues. CDR1 and CDR2 (germline): KGHSH, LQKENI. Trimming pared 0 bases from V and 7 bases from J, leaving 19 bases between. The CDR3: CASSPPASSYAGEQYF. CDR3 coding DNA: TGTGCCAGCTCACCACCGGCGAGCTCCTACGCGGGAGAGCAGTACTTC.

This rearrangement joins TRBV7-6 to TRBJ2-3; TRBD1 matches at 9 bases. The V segment lost 1 base and the J segment 5 bases; nucleotides outside the gene matches: 4. Germline loops: CDR1 SGHVS, CDR2 FNYEAQ. There are 15 residues in the CDR3. CDR3 coding DNA: TGTGCCAGCAGCTTAGTGGGACAGGGTCAAGATACGCAGTATTTT. Translation gives CASSLVGQGQDTQYF. The full variable domain, completed using reference TRBV7-6 and TRBJ2-3, is GAGVSQSPRYKVTKRGQDVALRCDPISGHVSLYWYRQALGQGPEFLTYFNYEAQQDKSGLPNDRFSAERPEGSISTLTIQRTEQRDSAMYRCASSLVGQGQDTQYFGPGTRLTVL.

In this sample, this clone turned up a few times. The chain links TRBV18 to TRBJ2-1; 10 nucleotides agree with TRBD2. Germline V gives CDR1 KGHSH, CDR2 LQKENI. V trimming: 3 bases; J trimming: 7 bases; junction bases outside the gene matches: 15. The CDR3 totals 18 residues. The chain's CDR3 is CASSPLALASGSFNEQFF. CDR3 DNA sequence: TGTGCCAGCTCACCTCTGGCGTTAGCTAGCGGGAGTTTTAATGAGCAGTTCTTC. Full variable domain (outside the CDR3, taken from reference TRBV18 and TRBJ2-1): NAGVMQNPRHLVRRRGQEARLRCSPMKGHSHVYWYRQLPEEGLKFMVYLQKENIIDESGMPKERFSAEFPKEGPSILRIQQVVRGDSAAYFCASSPLALASGSFNEQFFGPGTRLTVL.

This clone has just a few counts. The CDR3 region has the DNA TGCAGCGTAGCCTTTGGGACTAGCGGAGACTACGAGCAGTACTTC. Translation: CSVAFGTSGDYEQYF. This chain joins TRBV29-1 and TRBJ2-7; 11 bases fit TRBD2. CDR1 is SQVTM and CDR2 is ANQGSEA in the germline V gene. V trimming: 6 bases; J trimming: 3 bases; junction bases outside the gene matches: 10. CDR3 size: 15 residues.

This clone has ten or more counts. V gene TRBV18 combines with J gene TRBJ2-7, with D possibly being TRBD2 (5 bases). The V end was cut by 0 bases, the J end by 3 bases, with 15 bases between. The CDR3 consists of 16 residues. Germline CDR1 KGHSH, CDR2 LQKENI. The CDR3 DNA sequence: TGTGCCAGCTCACCACCTTCCCCAACTAGTCGCTACGAGCAGTACTTC. It encodes CASSPPSPTSRYEQYF. Full variable domain (rest looked up from reference TRBV18 and TRBJ2-7): NAGVMQNPRHLVRRRGQEARLRCSPMKGHSHVYWYRQLPEEGLKFMVYLQKENIIDESGMPKERFSAEFPKEGPSILRIQQVVRGDSAAYFCASSPPSPTSRYEQYFGPGTRLTVT.

This clone has only a few counts. The genes are TRBV19 and TRBJ2-7, with 7 bases aligning to TRBD1. The J segment lost 0 bases and the V segment lost 3 bases, leaving 5 bases of the junction unmatched. In germline, CDR1 is LNHDA, CDR2 SQIVND (reference sequence). This CDR3 comprises 15 residues. The CDR3 protein is CASSIRPGGSYEQYF. Written as DNA, the CDR3 is TGTGCCAGTAGTATTCGGCCAGGGGGCTCCTACGAGCAGTACTTC.

The V and J genes are TRBV19 and TRBJ1-4, with TRBD1 as a possible D gene (5 bases). The CDR3 spans 14 residues. The germline V and J ends were trimmed by 6 bases and 4 bases, with 12 bases remaining between them. CDR1 LNHDA and CDR2 SQIVND come from the germline V gene (reference sequence). CDR3 nucleotides: TGTGCCAGTAGGCGGGGACGGATTAATGAAAAACTGTTTTTT. It is translated as CASRRGRINEKLFF.

This chain uses TRBV28 with TRBJ1-1; D is unclear. Germline V gene sequence: CDR1 MDHEN, CDR2 SYDVKM. CDR3 length: 12 amino acids. With 2 bases removed from V and 5 bases from J, the gap between germline ends came to 6 bases. The CDR3 loop is CASSLVGTEAFF. The CDR3 DNA follows: TGTGCCAGCAGTTTAGTGGGAACTGAAGCTTTCTTT. Filled out from reference TRBV28 and TRBJ1-1, the complete variable domain reads DVKVTQSSRYLVKRTGEKVFLECVQDMDHENMFWYRQDPGLGLRLIYFSYDVKMKEKGDIPEGYSVSREKKERFSLILESASTNQTSMYLCASSLVGTEAFFGQGTRLTVV.

Only a few counts were recorded for this clone. The chain joins TRBV6-1 to TRBJ2-5; D gene ambiguous. The CDR3 covers 13 residues. The V and J ends lost 5 bases and 2 bases respectively, with 9 bases between them. Germline CDR1 reads MNHNS; CDR2 reads SASEGT. CDR3 amino acids: CASSPSRQETQYF. For the CDR3, the DNA is TGTGCCAGCAGTCCCTCACGGCAAGAGACCCAGTACTTC.

The chain couples TRBV5-1 to TRBJ2-7, with 9 bases matching TRBD1. The CDR3 contains 15 residues. The V gene's germline CDR1 is SGHRS and CDR2 YFSETQ. Losses at the gene ends were 2 bases for V and 4 bases for J; bases not matched to a gene: 7. CDR3: CASSLPDRGRYEQYF. CDR3 DNA sequence: TGCGCCAGCAGCTTACCGGACAGGGGACGTTACGAGCAGTACTTC. The variable domain in full, completed from reference TRBV5-1 and TRBJ2-7, reads KAGVTQTPRYLIKTRGQQVTLSCSPISGHRSVSWYQQTPGQGLQFLFEYFSETQRNKGNFPGRFSGRQFSNSRSEMNVSTLELGDSALYLCASSLPDRGRYEQYFGPGTRLTVT.

V and J are TRBV7-3 and TRBJ2-1, with 8 bases that match TRBD1. J lost 10 bases, V lost 5 bases, and 7 bases had no gene match. Germline CDR1 is SGHTA and CDR2 is FQGTGA. The CDR3 totals 13 residues. CDR3 loop: CASSPQGAREQFF. The CDR3 DNA sequence: TGTGCCAGCAGCCCGCAGGGGGCCAGGGAGCAGTTCTTC. The complete variable domain, with remaining parts taken from reference TRBV7-3 and TRBJ2-1, reads GAGVSQTPSNKVTEKGKYVELRCDPISGHTALYWYRQSLGQGPEFLIYFQGTGAADDSGLPNDRFFAVRPEGSVSTLKIQRTERGDSAVYLCASSPQGAREQFFGPGTRLTVL.

The chain is built from TRBV28 and TRBJ2-2; 9 bases are a match to TRBD1. V shed 6 bases, J shed 3 bases, and the junction held 2 bases outside the gene matches. Germline loops: CDR1 MDHEN, CDR2 SYDVKM. The CDR3 consists of 14 residues. The CDR3 region has the DNA TGTGCCAGCAGGTGGGACAGGGACACCGGGGAGCTGTTTTTT. It translates to CASRWDRDTGELFF. Full variable domain (outside the CDR3, taken from reference TRBV28 and TRBJ2-2): DVKVTQSSRYLVKRTGEKVFLECVQDMDHENMFWYRQDPGLGLRLIYFSYDVKMKEKGDIPEGYSVSREKKERFSLILESASTNQTSMYLCASRWDRDTGELFFGEGSRLTVL.

Ten or more counts support this clone. V gene TRBV2 combines with J gene TRBJ1-5, with TRBD1 matching over 8 bases. This CDR3 has 13 amino acids. Unmatched junction bases numbered 11, after V lost 7 bases and J lost 12 bases. Germline CDR1 reads SNHLY; CDR2 reads FYNNEI. The CDR3 sequence: CASKSGTGGGQHF. CDR3 in DNA: TGTGCCAGCAAGTCCGGGACAGGAGGCGGCCAGCATTTT.

V and J are TRBV10-3 and TRBJ2-1, with 8 bases aligning to TRBD2. The CDR3 consists of 15 residues. Unmatched junction bases numbered 11, after V lost 6 bases and J lost 7 bases. CDR1 and CDR2 from the germline V gene are ENHRY and SYGVKD. The CDR3 spells CAIRRESSGLNEQFF. The CDR3, as DNA: TGTGCCATCAGGAGGGAGTCTAGCGGGCTGAATGAGCAGTTCTTC.

This clone was seen more than once but under ten times. The chain recombines TRBV7-9 with TRBJ2-7; possibly TRBD2 for D (5 bases). CDR1 is SEHNR and CDR2 is FQNEAQ in the germline V gene (reference sequence). This CDR3 contains 14 residues. The V end was cut by 3 bases, the J end by 3 bases, with 12 bases between. The CDR3 bases are TGTGCCAGCAGCTTGGCGGGCAGGAGCTACGAGCAGTACTTC. Its protein is CASSLAGRSYEQYF.

About this clone: Other DNA sequences in the sample encode the same CDR3. The gene calls are TRBV18 and TRBJ1-3; D call uncertain. The CDR3 is made up of 14 amino acids. V was pared by 3 bases and J by 0 bases, with 6 bases between. Germline V gives CDR1 KGHSH, CDR2 LQKENI. CDR3 sequence (DNA): TGTGCCAGCTCACCCAGGTCCTCTGGAAACACCATATATTTT. Amino acid sequence: CASSPRSSGNTIYF.